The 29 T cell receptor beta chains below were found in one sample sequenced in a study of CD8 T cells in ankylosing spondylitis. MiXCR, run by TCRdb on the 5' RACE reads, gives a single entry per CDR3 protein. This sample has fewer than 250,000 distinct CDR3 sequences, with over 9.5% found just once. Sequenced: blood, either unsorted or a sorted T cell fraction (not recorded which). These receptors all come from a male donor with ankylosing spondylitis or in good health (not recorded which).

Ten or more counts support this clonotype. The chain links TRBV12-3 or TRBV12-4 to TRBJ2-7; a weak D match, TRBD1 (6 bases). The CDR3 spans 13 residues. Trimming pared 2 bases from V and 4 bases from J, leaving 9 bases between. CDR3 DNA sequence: TGTGCCAGCAGTTTACGGCAGGGGTACGAGCAGTACTTC. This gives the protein CASSLRQGYEQYF.

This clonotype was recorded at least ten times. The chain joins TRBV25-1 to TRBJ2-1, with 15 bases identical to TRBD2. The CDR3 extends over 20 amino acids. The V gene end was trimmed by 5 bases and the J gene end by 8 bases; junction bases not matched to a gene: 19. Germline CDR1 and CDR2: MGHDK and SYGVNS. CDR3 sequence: CASSQGTSGRIQGRYDEQFF. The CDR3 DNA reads TGTGCCAGCAGTCAAGGGACTAGCGGGAGGATTCAGGGCCGATACGATGAGCAGTTCTTC. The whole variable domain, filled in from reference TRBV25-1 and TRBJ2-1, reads EADIYQTPRYLVIGTGKKITLECSQTMGHDKMYWYQQDPGMELHLIHYSYGVNSTEKGDLSSESTVSRIRTEHFPLTLESARPSHTSQYLCASSQGTSGRIQGRYDEQFFGPGTRLTVL.

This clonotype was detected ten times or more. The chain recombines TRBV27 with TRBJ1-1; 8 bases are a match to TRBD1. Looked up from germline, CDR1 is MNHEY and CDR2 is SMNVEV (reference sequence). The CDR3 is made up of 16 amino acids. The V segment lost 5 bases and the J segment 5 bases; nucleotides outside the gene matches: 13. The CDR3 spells CASSPRQGRRKTEAFF. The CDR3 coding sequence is TGTGCCAGCAGTCCGAGACAGGGGCGGAGAAAAACTGAAGCTTTCTTT.

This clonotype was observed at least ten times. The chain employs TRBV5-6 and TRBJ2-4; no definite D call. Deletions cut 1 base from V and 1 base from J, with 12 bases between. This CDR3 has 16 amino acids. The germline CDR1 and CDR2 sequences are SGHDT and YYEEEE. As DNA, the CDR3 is TGTGCCAGCAGCTTGATATCAGCGATGGCCAAAAACATTCAGTACTTC. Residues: CASSLISAMAKNIQYF.

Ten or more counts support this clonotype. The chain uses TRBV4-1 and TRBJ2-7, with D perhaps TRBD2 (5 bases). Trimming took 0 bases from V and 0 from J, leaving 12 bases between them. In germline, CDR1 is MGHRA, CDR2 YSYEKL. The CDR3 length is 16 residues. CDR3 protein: CASSQDLELGSYEQYF. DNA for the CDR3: TGCGCCAGCAGCCAAGATTTGGAACTAGGCTCCTACGAGCAGTACTTC.

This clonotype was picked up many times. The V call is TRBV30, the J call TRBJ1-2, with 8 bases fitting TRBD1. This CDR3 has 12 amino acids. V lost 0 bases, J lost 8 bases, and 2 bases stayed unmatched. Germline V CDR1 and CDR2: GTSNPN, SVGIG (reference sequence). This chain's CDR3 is CAWSVPGGGYTF. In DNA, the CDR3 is TGTGCCTGGAGTGTACCAGGGGGCGGCTACACCTTC.

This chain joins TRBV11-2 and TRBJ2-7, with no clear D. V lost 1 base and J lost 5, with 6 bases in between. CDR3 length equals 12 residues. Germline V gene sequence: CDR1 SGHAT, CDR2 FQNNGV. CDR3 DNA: TGTGCCAGCAGCTTAGCCAGGAACGAGCAGTACTTC. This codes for CASSLARNEQYF. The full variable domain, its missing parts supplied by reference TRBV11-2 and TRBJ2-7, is EAGVAQSPRYKIIEKRQSVAFWCNPISGHATLYWYQQILGQGPKLLIQFQNNGVVDDSQLPKDRFSAERLKGVDSTLKIQPAKLEDSAVYLCASSLARNEQYFGPGTRLTVT.

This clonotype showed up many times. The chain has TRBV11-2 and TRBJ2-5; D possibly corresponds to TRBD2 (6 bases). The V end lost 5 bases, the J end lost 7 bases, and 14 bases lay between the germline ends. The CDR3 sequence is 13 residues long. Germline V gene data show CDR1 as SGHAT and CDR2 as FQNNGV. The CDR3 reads CASSTGPEGTQYF. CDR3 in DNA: TGTGCCAGCAGCACAGGACCGGAGGGGACCCAGTACTTC.

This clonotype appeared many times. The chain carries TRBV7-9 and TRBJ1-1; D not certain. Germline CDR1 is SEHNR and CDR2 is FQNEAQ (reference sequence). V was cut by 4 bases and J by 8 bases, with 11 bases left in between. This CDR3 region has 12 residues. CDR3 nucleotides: TGTGCCAGCAGCTCTCCCCCCGTAGAAGCTTTCTTT. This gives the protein CASSSPPVEAFF. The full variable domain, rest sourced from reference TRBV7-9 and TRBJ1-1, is DTGVSQNPRHKITKRGQNVTFRCDPISEHNRLYWYRQTLGQGPEFLTYFQNEAQLEKSRLLSDRFSAERPKGSFSTLEIQRTEQGDSAMYLCASSSPPVEAFFGQGTRLTVV.

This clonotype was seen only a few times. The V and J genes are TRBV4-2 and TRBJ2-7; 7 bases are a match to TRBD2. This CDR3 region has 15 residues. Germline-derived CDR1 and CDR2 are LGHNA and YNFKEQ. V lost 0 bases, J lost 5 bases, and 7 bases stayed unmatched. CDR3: CASSQDLGRGNEQYF. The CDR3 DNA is TGTGCCAGCAGCCAAGATTTAGGGAGGGGAAACGAGCAGTACTTC.

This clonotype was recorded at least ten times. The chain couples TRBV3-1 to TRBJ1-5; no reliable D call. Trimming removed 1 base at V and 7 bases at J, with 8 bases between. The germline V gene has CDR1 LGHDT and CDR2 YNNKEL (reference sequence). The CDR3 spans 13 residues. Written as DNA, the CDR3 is TGTGCCAGCAGCCAAGTGATCGGCCAGCCCCAGCATTTT. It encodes CASSQVIGQPQHF.

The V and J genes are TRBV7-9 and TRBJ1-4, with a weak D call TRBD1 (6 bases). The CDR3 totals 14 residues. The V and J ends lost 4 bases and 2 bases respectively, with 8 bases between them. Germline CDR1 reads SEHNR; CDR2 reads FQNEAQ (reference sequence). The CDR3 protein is CASSSRGTNEKLFF. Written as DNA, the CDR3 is TGTGCCAGCAGCTCAAGGGGGACTAATGAAAAACTGTTTTTT. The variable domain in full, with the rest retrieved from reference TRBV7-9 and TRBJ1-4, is DTGVSQNPRHKITKRGQNVTFRCDPISEHNRLYWYRQTLGQGPEFLTYFQNEAQLEKSRLLSDRFSAERPKGSFSTLEIQRTEQGDSAMYLCASSSRGTNEKLFFGSGTQLSVL.

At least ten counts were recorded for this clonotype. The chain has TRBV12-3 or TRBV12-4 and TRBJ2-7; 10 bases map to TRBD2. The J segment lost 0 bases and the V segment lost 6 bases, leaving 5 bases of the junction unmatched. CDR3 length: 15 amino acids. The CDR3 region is CASRRGTSVSYEQYF. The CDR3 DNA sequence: TGTGCCAGCAGGAGAGGGACTAGCGTCTCCTACGAGCAGTACTTC.

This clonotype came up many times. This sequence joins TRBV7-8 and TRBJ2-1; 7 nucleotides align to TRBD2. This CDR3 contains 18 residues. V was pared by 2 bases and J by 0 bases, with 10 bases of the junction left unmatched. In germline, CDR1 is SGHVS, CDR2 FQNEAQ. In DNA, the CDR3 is TGTGCCAGCAGCTTAAAGGCTAGCGGCCCAAGCTCCTACAATGAGCAGTTCTTC. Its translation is CASSLKASGPSSYNEQFF.

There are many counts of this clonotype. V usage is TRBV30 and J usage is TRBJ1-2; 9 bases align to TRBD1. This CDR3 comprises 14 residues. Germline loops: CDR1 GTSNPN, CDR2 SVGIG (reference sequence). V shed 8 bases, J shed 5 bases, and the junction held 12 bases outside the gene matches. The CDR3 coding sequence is TGTGCCCGAGCAGACACCGGGACAGGGTATGGCTACACCTTC. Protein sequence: CARADTGTGYGYTF.

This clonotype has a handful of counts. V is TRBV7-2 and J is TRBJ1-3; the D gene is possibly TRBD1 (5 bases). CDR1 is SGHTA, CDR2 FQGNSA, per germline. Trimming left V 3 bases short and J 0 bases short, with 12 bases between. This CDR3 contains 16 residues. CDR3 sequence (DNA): TGTGCCAGCAGCTTCACGGCAGGGTCCTCTGGAAACACCATATATTTT. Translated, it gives CASSFTAGSSGNTIYF.

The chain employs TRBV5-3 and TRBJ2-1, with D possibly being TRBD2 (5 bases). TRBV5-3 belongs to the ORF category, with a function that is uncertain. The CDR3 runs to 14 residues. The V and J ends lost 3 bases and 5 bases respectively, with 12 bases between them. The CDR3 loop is CARSSNPGNNEQFF. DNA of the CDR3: TGTGCCAGAAGCTCTAATCCGGGAAACAATGAGCAGTTCTTC.

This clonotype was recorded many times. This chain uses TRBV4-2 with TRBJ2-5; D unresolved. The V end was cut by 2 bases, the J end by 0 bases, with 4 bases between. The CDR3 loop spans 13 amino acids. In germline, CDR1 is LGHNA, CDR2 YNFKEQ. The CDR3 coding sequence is TGTGCCAGCAGCCAATCGTACCAAGAGACCCAGTACTTC. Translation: CASSQSYQETQYF.

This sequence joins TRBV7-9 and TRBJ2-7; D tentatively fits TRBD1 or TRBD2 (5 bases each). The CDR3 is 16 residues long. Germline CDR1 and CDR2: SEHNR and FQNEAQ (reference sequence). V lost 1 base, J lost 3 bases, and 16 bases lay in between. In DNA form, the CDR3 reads TGTGCCAGCAGCTTAGAAGGGTGGGACGGCAGCTACGAGCAGTACTTC. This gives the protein CASSLEGWDGSYEQYF.

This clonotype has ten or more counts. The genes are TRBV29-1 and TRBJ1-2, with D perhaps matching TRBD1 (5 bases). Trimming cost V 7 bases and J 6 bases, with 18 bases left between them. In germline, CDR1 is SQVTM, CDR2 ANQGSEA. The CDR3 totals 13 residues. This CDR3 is CSDDSVPSHGYTF. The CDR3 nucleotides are TGCAGCGACGACAGTGTGCCATCCCATGGCTACACCTTC. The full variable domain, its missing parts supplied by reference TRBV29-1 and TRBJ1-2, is SAVISQKPSRDICQRGTSLTIQCQVDSQVTMMFWYRQQPGQSLTLIATANQGSEATYESGFVIDKFPISRPNLTFSTLTVSNMSPEDSSIYLCSDDSVPSHGYTFGSGTRLTVV.

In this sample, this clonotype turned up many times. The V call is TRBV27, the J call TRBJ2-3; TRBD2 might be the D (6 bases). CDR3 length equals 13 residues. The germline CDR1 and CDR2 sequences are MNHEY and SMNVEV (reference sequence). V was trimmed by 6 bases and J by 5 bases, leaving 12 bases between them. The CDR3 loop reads CASSPLGGDTQYF. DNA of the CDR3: TGTGCCAGCAGCCCTCTGGGGGGAGATACGCAGTATTTT.

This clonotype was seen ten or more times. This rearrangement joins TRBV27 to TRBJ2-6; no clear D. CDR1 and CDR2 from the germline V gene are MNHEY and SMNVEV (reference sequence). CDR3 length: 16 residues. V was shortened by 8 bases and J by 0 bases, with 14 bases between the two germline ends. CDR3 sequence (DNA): TGTGCCAGCTGGAACCCAGGTTCCTCTGGGGCCAACGTCCTGACTTTC. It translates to CASWNPGSSGANVLTF.

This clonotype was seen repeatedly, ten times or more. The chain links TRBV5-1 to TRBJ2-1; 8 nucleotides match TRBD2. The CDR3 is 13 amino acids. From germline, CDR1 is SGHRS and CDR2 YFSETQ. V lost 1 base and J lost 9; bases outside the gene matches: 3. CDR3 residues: CASSLKAGVEQFF. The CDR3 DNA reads TGCGCCAGCAGCTTGAAAGCGGGAGTTGAGCAGTTCTTC.

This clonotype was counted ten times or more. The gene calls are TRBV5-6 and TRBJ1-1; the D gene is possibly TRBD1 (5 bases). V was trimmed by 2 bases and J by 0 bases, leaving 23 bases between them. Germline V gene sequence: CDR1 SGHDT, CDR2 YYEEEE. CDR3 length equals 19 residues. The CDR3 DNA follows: TGTGCCAGCAGCTTTTCAGGGAGAGTATCGGGCAGGGTGAACACTGAAGCTTTCTTT. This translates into CASSFSGRVSGRVNTEAFF. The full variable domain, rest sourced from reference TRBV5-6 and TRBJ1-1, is DAGVTQSPTHLIKTRGQQVTLRCSPKSGHDTVSWYQQALGQGPQFIFQYYEEEERQRGNFPDRFSGHQFPNYSSELNVNALLLGDSALYLCASSFSGRVSGRVNTEAFFGQGTRLTVV.

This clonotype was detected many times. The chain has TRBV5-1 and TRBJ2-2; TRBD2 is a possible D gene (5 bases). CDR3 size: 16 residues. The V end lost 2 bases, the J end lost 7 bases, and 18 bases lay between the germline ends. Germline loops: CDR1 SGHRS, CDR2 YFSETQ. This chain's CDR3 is CASSFRTRVEGGELFF. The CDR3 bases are TGCGCCAGCAGCTTTCGTACCCGGGTCGAGGGCGGGGAGCTGTTTTTT. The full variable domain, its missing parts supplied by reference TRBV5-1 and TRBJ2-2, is KAGVTQTPRYLIKTRGQQVTLSCSPISGHRSVSWYQQTPGQGLQFLFEYFSETQRNKGNFPGRFSGRQFSNSRSEMNVSTLELGDSALYLCASSFRTRVEGGELFFGEGSRLTVL.

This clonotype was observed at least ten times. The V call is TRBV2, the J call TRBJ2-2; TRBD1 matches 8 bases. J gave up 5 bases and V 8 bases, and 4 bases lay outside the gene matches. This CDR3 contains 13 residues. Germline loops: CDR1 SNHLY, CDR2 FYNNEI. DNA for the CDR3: TGTGCCAGCTCCAGGGGGCAGACCGGGGAGCTGTTTTTT. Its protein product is CASSRGQTGELFF.

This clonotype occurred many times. The CDR3 nucleotides read TGTGCCAGCAGTAAAGGGAGGGCTGAAGCTTTCTTT. This codes for CASSKGRAEAFF. This rearrangement joins TRBV12-3 or TRBV12-4 to TRBJ1-1, with D unclear. This CDR3 contains 12 residues. Trimming shortened V by 5 bases and J by 6 bases, and 10 bases separated the two germline ends.

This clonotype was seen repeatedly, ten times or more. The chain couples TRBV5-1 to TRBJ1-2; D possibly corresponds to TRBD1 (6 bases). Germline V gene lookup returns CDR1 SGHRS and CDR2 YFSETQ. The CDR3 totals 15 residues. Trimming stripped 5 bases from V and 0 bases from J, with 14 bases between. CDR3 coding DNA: TGCGCCAGCAGGGGGGACACCACAACTAACTATGGCTACACCTTC. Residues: CASRGDTTTNYGYTF. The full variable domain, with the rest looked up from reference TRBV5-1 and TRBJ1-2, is KAGVTQTPRYLIKTRGQQVTLSCSPISGHRSVSWYQQTPGQGLQFLFEYFSETQRNKGNFPGRFSGRQFSNSRSEMNVSTLELGDSALYLCASRGDTTTNYGYTFGSGTRLTVV.

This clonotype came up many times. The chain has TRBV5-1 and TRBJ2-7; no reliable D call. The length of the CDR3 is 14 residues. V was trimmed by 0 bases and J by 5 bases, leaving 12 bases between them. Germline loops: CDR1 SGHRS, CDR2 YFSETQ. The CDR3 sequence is CASSLVLSVDEQYF. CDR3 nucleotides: TGCGCCAGCAGCTTGGTTCTTTCGGTGGACGAGCAGTACTTC.